The next 16 T cell receptor beta chains were all read from a single sample in a study of cytomegalovirus exposure and HLA in healthy donors. The study ran its PCR with 60 Vbeta and 13 Jbeta primers. Clones were read by immunoSEQ multiplex PCR, and TCRdb kept only the in-frame ones, dropping some. The sample holds some 150,000 clones, about 80% seen once. Sequenced sample: PBMCs. These receptors all come from a woman aged 45-59 years in good health and CMV-seronegative.

This clone was observed a single time. The V call is TRBV2, the J call TRBJ1-4; perhaps TRBD1 as D (5 bases). The germline CDR1 and CDR2 sequences are SNHLY and FYNNEI. The V and J ends lost 3 bases and 0 bases respectively, with 8 bases between them. There are 15 residues in the CDR3. The CDR3 protein is CASSDREPTNEKLFF. The CDR3 DNA sequence: TGTGCCAGCAGTGACAGGGAACCAACTAATGAAAAACTGTTTTTT. Full variable domain (rest looked up from reference TRBV2 and TRBJ1-4): EPEVTQTPSHQVTQMGQEVILRCVPISNHLYFYWYRQILGQKVEFLVSFYNNEISEKSEIFDDQFSVERPDGSNFTLKIRSTKLEDSAMYFCASSDREPTNEKLFFGSGTQLSVL.

This clone has only a few counts. The chain is built from TRBV29-1 and TRBJ1-5, with D unresolved. Trimming took 7 bases from V and 1 from J, leaving 17 bases between them. In germline, CDR1 is SQVTM, CDR2 ANQGSEA. This CDR3 spans 15 amino acids. CDR3 loop: CSAPTGLRSNQPQHF. The CDR3 DNA sequence: TGCAGCGCCCCGACGGGTCTGAGAAGCAATCAGCCCCAGCATTTT.

The chain couples TRBV5-1 to TRBJ1-1; tentatively, D is TRBD1 (6 bases). Germline CDR1 SGHRS, CDR2 YFSETQ. The V and J ends lost 5 bases and 7 bases respectively, with 18 bases between them. The CDR3 covers 14 residues. CDR3 in amino acids: CASSSTYREGEAFF. CDR3 nucleotides: TGCGCCAGCAGTTCTACTTACAGGGAGGGTGAAGCTTTCTTT.

About this clone itself: Additional DNA sequences in this sample encode the identical CDR3. V is TRBV27 and J is TRBJ1-5; 10 nucleotides agree with TRBD1. This CDR3 is 14 amino acids long. J was trimmed by 4 bases and V by 9 bases; bases with no gene match: 6. CDR1 MNHEY and CDR2 SMNVEV come from the germline V gene (reference sequence). The CDR3 nucleotides are TGTGCCAGTTCCGGGACAGGGGATAATCAGCCCCAGCATTTT. This gives the protein CASSGTGDNQPQHF.

This clone has a single count. This chain links TRBV10-1 with TRBJ2-5; D possibly corresponds to TRBD1 (6 bases). The germline CDR1 and CDR2 sequences are WNHNN and SYGVQD (reference sequence). Trimming cost V 6 bases and J 1 base, with 18 bases left between them. CDR3 length equals 16 residues. CDR3 in amino acids: CASSPKGVGAQETQYF. The CDR3 nucleotides read TGCGCCAGCAGCCCAAAGGGTGTGGGGGCCCAAGAGACCCAGTACTTC.

In its sample, this clone was seen a few times. The V gene is TRBV5-4, the J gene TRBJ2-1; 10 bases are a match to TRBD1. J gave up 9 bases and V 0 bases, and 9 bases lay outside the gene matches. Germline V gene lookup returns CDR1 SGHNT and CDR2 YYREEE (reference sequence). The CDR3 is made up of 16 amino acids. DNA of the CDR3: TGTGCCAGCAGCTTGGTTCCGGGACAGGGGTTGGGTGAGCAGTTCTTC. It specifies CASSLVPGQGLGEQFF.

This chain's CDR3 is CASSSGTGKYEQYF. The CDR3 DNA reads TGCGCCAGCAGCTCCGGGACAGGGAAATACGAGCAGTACTTC. This rearrangement joins TRBV5-1 to TRBJ2-7, with 9 bases lining up with TRBD1. CDR3 length: 14 residues. Losses at the gene ends were 3 bases for V and 4 bases for J; bases not matched to a gene: 5. Looked up from germline, CDR1 is SGHRS and CDR2 is YFSETQ.

The V call is TRBV28, the J call TRBJ1-2; 8 bases agree with TRBD1. The trim removed 7 bases at V and 4 bases at J, leaving 8 bases unmatched. From germline, CDR1 is MDHEN and CDR2 SYDVKM. The CDR3 loop spans 14 amino acids. The CDR3 here is CASTFRGRSYGYTF. CDR3 DNA: TGTGCCAGCACGTTCAGGGGGCGCTCCTATGGCTACACCTTC.

The chain has TRBV18 and TRBJ1-5, with 8 bases aligning to TRBD1. V was pared by 6 bases and J by 2 bases, with 6 bases of the junction left unmatched. Germline CDR1 and CDR2: KGHSH and LQKENI. This CDR3 has 15 residues. CDR3 protein: CASSQGQGRNQPQHF. CDR3 coding DNA: TGTGCCAGCTCCCAAGGACAGGGCCGCAATCAGCCCCAGCATTTT.

A single count supports this clone. The chain links TRBV9 to TRBJ2-1, with TRBD1 identical over 7 bases. Germline V lookup: CDR1 SGDLS, CDR2 YYNGEE. The V and J ends lost 3 bases and 4 bases, in that order; junction bases with no gene match: 7. The length of the CDR3 is 15 residues. The CDR3 nucleotides read TGTGCCAGCAGCGGCGAGGGGGACAGTTACAATGAGCAGTTCTTC. Protein: CASSGEGDSYNEQFF.

This clone was detected many times. The chain joins TRBV6-6 to TRBJ1-5, with D unresolved. Trimming removed 11 bases from V and 4 bases from J, with 15 bases in between. CDR1 and CDR2 (germline): MNHNY, SVGAGI (reference sequence). This CDR3 comprises 13 residues. CDR3 nucleotide sequence: TGTGCCGCCACGACATTCTCGAATCAGCCCCAGCATTTT. Its protein is CAATTFSNQPQHF.

The chain couples TRBV30 to TRBJ2-7; D possibly corresponds to TRBD1 (6 bases). Germline CDR1 and CDR2: GTSNPN and SVGIG (reference sequence). V was pared by 8 bases and J by 3 bases, with 11 bases between. The CDR3 covers 11 residues. CDR3 coding DNA: TGTGCCCGGGACACGGACTACGAGCAGTACTTC. This gives the protein CARDTDYEQYF.

This rearrangement joins TRBV5-8 to TRBJ1-2; 12 bases align to TRBD1. CDR1 is SGHTS, CDR2 YDEGEE, per germline. This CDR3 has 17 amino acids. V shed 5 bases and J 0 bases; nucleotides not matched to a gene: 8. CDR3 nucleotide sequence: TGTGCCAGCAGTCGGAGGGACAGGGGGCGGCCTAACTATGGCTACACCTTC. Translation gives CASSRRDRGRPNYGYTF.

The J gene is TRBJ2-5, the V gene TRBV10-3; a weak D match, TRBD2 (7 bases). Near its end, the DNA agrees better with TRBJ2-7, so the J call may be wrong. The CDR3 spans 16 residues. The V gene's germline CDR1 is ENHRY and CDR2 SYGVKD. Written as DNA, the CDR3 is TGTGCCATCAGTGAGTCGGACGGTTCGGGGGGCCACGAGCAGTACTTC. It is translated as CAISESDGSGGHEQYF.

This chain links TRBV7-9 with TRBJ1-2; weak D call: TRBD1 (6 bases). Germline loops: CDR1 SEHNR, CDR2 FQNEAQ (reference sequence). This CDR3 region has 14 residues. The ends were cut back, 6 bases at V and 7 bases at J, with 18 bases in the middle. The DNA of the CDR3 is TGTGCCAGCAGTTACGAAGGGGGTTTCGGTGGCTACACCTTC. It encodes CASSYEGGFGGYTF. Variable domain in full (rest from reference TRBV7-9 and TRBJ1-2): DTGVSQNPRHKITKRGQNVTFRCDPISEHNRLYWYRQTLGQGPEFLTYFQNEAQLEKSRLLSDRFSAERPKGSFSTLEIQRTEQGDSAMYLCASSYEGGFGGYTFGSGTRLTVV.

The table lists this clone with a count of one. The gene calls are TRBV28 and TRBJ1-6; 7 nucleotides match TRBD1. The CDR3 covers 14 residues. Germline V gives CDR1 MDHEN, CDR2 SYDVKM. V dropped 6 bases and J dropped 9; count of bases not matched to a gene: 8. CDR3: CASRPTGPLSPLHF. Written as DNA, the CDR3 is TGTGCCAGCAGGCCGACAGGGCCCCTTTCACCCCTCCACTTT.